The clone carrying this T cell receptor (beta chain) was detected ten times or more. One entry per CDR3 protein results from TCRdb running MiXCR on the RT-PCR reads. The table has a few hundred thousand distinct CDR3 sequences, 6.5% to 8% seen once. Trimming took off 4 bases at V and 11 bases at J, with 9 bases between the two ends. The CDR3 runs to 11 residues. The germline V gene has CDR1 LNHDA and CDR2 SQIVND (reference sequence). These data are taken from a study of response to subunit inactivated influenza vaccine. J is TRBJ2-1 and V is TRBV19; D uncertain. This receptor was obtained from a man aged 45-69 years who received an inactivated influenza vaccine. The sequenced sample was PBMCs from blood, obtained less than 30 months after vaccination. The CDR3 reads CASSTSSKQFF. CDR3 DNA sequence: TGTGCCAGTAGTACCAGTTCGAAGCAGTTCTTC. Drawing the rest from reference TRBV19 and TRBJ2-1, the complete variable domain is DGGITQSPKYLFRKEGQNVTLSCEQNLNHDAMYWYRQDPGQGLRLIYYSQIVNDFQKGDIAEGYSVSREKKESFPLTVTSAQKNPTAFYLCASSTSSKQFFGPGTRLTVL.